This TCR beta chain was sequenced for a study of CD8 T cells in ankylosing spondylitis. Details on this clonotype: As yet, its antigen is unknown.

Each CDR3 protein gets one entry after TCRdb re-called the 5' RACE reads with MiXCR. The table shows over 400,000 distinct CDR3 sequences, with 25% to 30% occurring only once. Study-level findings and limits: Reports say disease-linked clones showed up significantly more in matched ankylosing spondylitis synovial fluid. Blood from ankylosing spondylitis patients appeared to carry a characteristic eight-variant TCR beta motif. In peripheral blood, disease-linked CD8+ clones occurred at relatively low frequencies.

Sequencing input: blood, either unsorted or a sorted T cell fraction (not recorded which). The origin of this receptor is a male donor with ankylosing spondylitis.

The CDR3 is CASSVRTGGEGYGYTF. As DNA, the CDR3 is TGTGCCAGCAGTGTAAGGACAGGGGGCGAGGGCTATGGCTACACCTTC. The chain combines TRBV7-2 with TRBJ1-2, with TRBD1 matching 11 bases. Germline assignment: CDR1 SGHTA and CDR2 FQGNSA. The CDR3 covers 16 residues. The junction had 10 bases not matched to a gene; V was cut back by 6 bases and J by 4 bases.